This T cell receptor beta chain was sequenced for a study of OX40 agonist ivuxolimab in advanced cancers. Repertoires were generated with immunoSEQ multiplex PCR, while TCRdb's copy carries only in-frame clones and drops some. Among around 61,000 clones listed, 75% to 90% were seen once. The germline V gene encodes CDR1 MNHNY and CDR2 SVGAGI (reference sequence). The CDR3 runs 14 residues. Trimming cost V 6 bases and J 2 bases; bases outside gene matches: 5. The chain combines TRBV6-6 with TRBJ1-1; 8 nucleotides agree with TRBD1. This TCR was sampled from an adult with an advanced solid tumor such as melanoma, head and neck, liver or kidney cancer. This sample comprised CD4+ or CD8+ T cells sorted from blood, obtained in a trial of the OX40 agonist ivuxolimab. CDR3 in DNA: TGTGCCAGCAGGGGAACAGGGGGTAACACTGAAGCTTTCTTT. It is translated as CASRGTGGNTEAFF.